This T cell receptor beta chain was captured in a study of OX40 agonist ivuxolimab in advanced cancers. The wider study: Ivuxolimab, an agonist antibody against OX40 (CD134), was given to patients. The mean age was roughly 60 years, ranging from about 20 to 79, with roughly four fifths of participants male.

Broader study findings: Expanded clones tended on average to be more numerous among CD8+ T cells than CD4+.

The V and J ends lost 5 bases and 7 bases, in that order; junction bases with no gene match: 5. CDR1 and CDR2 from the germline V gene are LNHNV and YYDKDF (reference sequence). This CDR3 is 14 amino acids long. As regards this clone: The antigen is unknown.

Profiling relied on immunoSEQ multiplex PCR, and the TCRdb table lists in-frame clones only, not all of them. The data show around 26,000 clones, 81% seen once. Material: CD4+ or CD8+ T cells sorted from blood, obtained in a trial of the OX40 agonist ivuxolimab. This TCR came from an adult with an advanced solid tumor such as melanoma, head and neck, liver or kidney cancer. The chain employs TRBV15 and TRBJ1-6; 7 bases are shared with TRBD1. CDR3 protein: CATSVRQGNSPLHF. Here the CDR3 DNA reads TGTGCCACCAGCGTTCGACAGGGAAATTCACCCCTCCACTTT.